This T cell receptor (beta chain) was identified in a study of blood T cell repertoires in COVID-19. Study overall: Sites across the United States, Italy and Spain contributed samples from acute and convalescent COVID-19. Sources were T cells, B-cell-depleted T cells, or PBMCs; the material itself was cDNA or gDNA.

Trimming cost V 7 bases and J 7 bases, with 28 bases left between them. Germline loops: CDR1 KGHSY, CDR2 FQNENV. There are 17 residues in the CDR3. The study drew participants aged about 18 to 90 years from about two dozen US areas. Original analysis: From reference gene primer amplification, estimates of nucleated cell counts were derived. Libraries were prepared by immunoSEQ multiplex PCR; TCRdb keeps only in-frame clonotypes and omits some of them. That table furnishes V, J and clone size, whereas the DNA furnished D and trimming. This table has around 240,000 clones, roughly 82% appearing once. Sequencing was performed on PBMCs or T cells enriched from blood (not recorded which). This sequence originates from a woman aged 45-65 years who had recovered from COVID-19. The gene calls are TRBV16 and TRBJ1-2; D is unclear. The CDR3 region is CASTPHLGSLGVGGYTF. The CDR3 region has the DNA TGTGCCAGCACCCCACACCTTGGGAGTTTAGGCGTGGGTGGCTACACCTTC.